This T cell receptor (beta chain) was retrieved from a study of patients and donors after allogeneic stem cell transplantation. V lost 4 bases to trimming and J lost 1 base, with 11 bases between them. From germline, CDR1 is LNHDA and CDR2 SQIVND (reference sequence). The CDR3 has 14 amino acids. TCRdb analysed the RT-PCR reads with MiXCR anew, one entry per CDR3 protein. Of about 87,000 distinct CDR3 sequences in the sample, 4.5% to 5% are singletons; the top ten hold around 2.6%. This clonotype was counted only a few times. The rearrangement links TRBV19 to TRBJ2-7; TRBD2 might be the D (5 bases). This receptor was taken from a human donor who was either an allogeneic HSCT recipient or a stem cell or donor lymphocyte infusion donor (not recorded which). It is not recorded whose cells these are; they may come from a transplant donor. The sequencing input was blood, either unsorted or a sorted T cell fraction (not recorded which). CDR3 DNA: TGTGCCAGTAGTAGGGGTGGGAGTTCCTACGAGCAGTACTTC. This translates into CASSRGGSSYEQYF.